This record concerns one TCR beta chain sequence. The antigen is undetermined. This sample was included in a study of T cell clones after liver transplantation. Study results and limitations: Donor-reactive sequences fell more than third party-reactive ones, suggesting partial deletion.

The assay was immunoSEQ multiplex PCR, and TCRdb's table has in-frame clones only and misses some. Of around 76,000 clones listed, roughly 80% are singletons. V lost 5 bases to trimming and J lost 4 bases, with 17 bases between them. Germline CDR1 reads SEHNR; CDR2 reads FQNEAQ (reference sequence). The CDR3 has 15 residues. The input for sequencing was CD4+ T cells from blood, taken 12 months after liver transplant. The chain employs TRBV7-9 and TRBJ1-2; tentative D call: TRBD1 (6 bases). The origin of this receptor is a human patient who received a liver transplant. Among the T cells, some may be from the graft donor. Written as DNA, the CDR3 is TGTGCCAGCAGCCCTCGAACAGGGTTGAGCTATGGCTACACCTTC. This codes for CASSPRTGLSYGYTF.